The rows below give T cell receptor beta chains drawn from one sample of a study of cytomegalovirus exposure and HLA in healthy donors. Clones were sequenced by immunoSEQ multiplex PCR, and TCRdb holds only the in-frame ones, with some missing. This sample carries fewer than 70,000 clones, with approximately 5.3% going to the ten biggest clones. Sequences were obtained from PBMCs. The receptors shown here come from a man under 40 in good health and CMV-seropositive. Both conserved end residues are part of each CDR3. The D gene is left open where the match is weak.

>TRBJ1-2|.|TRBV11-2
CASSLSGAGYGYTF
TGTGCCAGCAGCTTGTCAGGGGCTGGCTATGGCTACACCTTC
>TRBJ2-5|TRBD1|TRBV5-1
CASSYDRGGQETQYF
TGCGCCAGCAGCTACGACAGGGGTGGGCAAGAGACCCAGTACTTC
>TRBJ1-4|.|TRBV19
CASSMGGLTATNEKLFF
TGTGCCAGTAGTATGGGGGGACTTACTGCAACTAATGAAAAACTGTTTTTT
>TRBJ2-1|TRBD2|TRBV5-1
CASSFVLAGGDEQFF
TGCGCCAGCAGCTTTGTACTAGCGGGAGGCGATGAGCAGTTCTTC
>TRBJ1-1|.|TRBV10-3
CAISEVVSSRGMNTEAFF
TGTGCCATCAGTGAGGTCGTCAGCTCGAGAGGGATGAACACTGAAGCTTTCTTT
>TRBJ1-4|.|TRBV7-9
CASSLAEGLQEKLFF
TGTGCCAGCAGCTTAGCTGAGGGTTTACAAGAAAAACTGTTTTTT
>TRBJ2-3|.|TRBV27
CASSLQQGTDTQYF
TGTGCCAGCAGTTTACAACAGGGCACCGATACGCAGTATTTT
>TRBJ2-1|TRBD2|TRBV4-1
CASSPRGGSGLDNEQFF
TGCGCCAGCAGCCCACGGGGAGGTAGCGGGCTGGACAATGAGCAGTTCTTC
>TRBJ1-4|.|TRBV5-8
CASSRGRIGNEKLFF
TGTGCCAGCAGCCGGGGAAGGATTGGGAATGAAAAACTGTTTTTT
>TRBJ1-2|TRBD1|TRBV19
CASSTPRDRGQGYTF
TGTGCCAGTAGTACCCCCAGGGACAGGGGGCAAGGCTACACCTTC
>TRBJ2-7|TRBD1|TRBV30
CAGTGVFYEQYF
TGTGCCGGGACAGGGGTTTTCTACGAGCAGTACTTC
>TRBJ2-2|.|TRBV18
CASSQPKSQGTGELFF
TGTGCCAGCTCACAGCCTAAATCACAGGGTACCGGGGAGCTGTTTTTT
>TRBJ1-5|TRBD1|TRBV6-1
CASSPTGWSNQPQHF
TGTGCCAGCAGCCCGACAGGGTGGAGCAATCAGCCCCAGCATTTT
>TRBJ2-1|.|TRBV5-6
CASSSSVGSYNEQFF
TGTGCCAGCAGCTCGTCGGTGGGCAGTTACAATGAGCAGTTCTTC
>TRBJ1-1|TRBD1|TRBV4-1
CASSQPWGLGQGVPEAFF
TGCGCCAGCAGCCAACCATGGGGGTTGGGACAGGGAGTACCTGAAGCTTTCTTT
>TRBJ1-1|.|TRBV30
CAWSNQGNTEAFF
TGTGCCTGGAGTAACCAGGGGAACACTGAAGCTTTCTTT
>TRBJ1-5|.|TRBV6-1
CASSEQAPKTGRPQHF
TGTGCCAGCAGTGAACAGGCGCCCAAAACCGGGAGGCCCCAGCATTTT